This T cell receptor beta chain was sequenced in a study of HIV-infected patients and healthy controls (dated 2014 in TCRdb). About the investigation overall: CD4 counts rose modestly but significantly in about 90% of the 16 patients after three months of therapy, yet stayed below normal ranges. An undetectable viral load was attained by 11 of 16 patients by the second bleed and by all patients after a further year of therapy. Overall T-cell lymphocytopenia was not observed in the patients, and no significant difference from controls was found in total CDR3 counts per chain. No consistent shift in CD8 counts was seen during early therapy, whereas a slight rise was seen in the CD4:CD8 ratio. The study tested whether deep TCR repertoire sequencing of HIV patients' small blood samples could capture immune perturbation and reconstitution.

Reverse transcription of 500 ng RNA was performed with SuperScript III using primers directed against the alpha and beta constant regions. Separate alpha and beta chain libraries were generated by chain-specific third strand synthesis with multiplexing indices. The protocol used a single primer pair to amplify all rearrangements within a chain, which avoided primer bias, and attached molecular barcodes to each cDNA molecule. Purified cDNA was ligated with T4 RNA Ligase 1 onto a 5' RACE adapter bearing a random hexamer and the SP2 sequencing primer site. With slow temperature ramps used to favor optimal annealing, second strand synthesis was primed from the SP2 site with Phusion polymerase. The 12-nucleotide barcode on each molecule comprised two random hexamer sequences, both introduced before amplification and concatenated. P5 and P7 adapter elements plus a second index were added in a short first PCR, which was followed by an approximately 23-cycle amplification PCR with P5s and P7 primers. The libraries went through approximately 28 PCR cycles in total, were quantified on a Qubit, were sized on a Bioanalyzer, and were diluted to roughly 4.1 nM. The normalized libraries were sequenced on an Illumina MiSeq using 2 x 250 paired-end kits. Into about 10 ul Tris-Cl, the reverse transcription reactions were eluted following cleanup on MinElute columns. A 1:1 ratio of AMPure XP beads was used to clean the adapter ligations after they had run for 23 hours at 16 degrees C. From the authors' description of their analysis: Demultiplexed FASTQ files were processed with a modified Decombinator that output V, J, insert and barcode information. Sequences sharing a barcode but differing from the dominant sequence were discarded as errors, and barcodes clustered at Levenshtein distance 3 were counted to estimate original cDNA molecules. The R packages ineq, vegan, igraph and RCytoscape were used for downstream analyses, together with IMGT nomenclature and CDR3 definitions. To avoid skew from clonal expansion, each TCR was counted once, and V gene usage was computed over distinct sequences. Similarity networks connected unique CDR3 amino acid sequences within a donor whenever two sequences differed by a single Levenshtein edit. In the repertoires, a search was made for a compiled set of published HIV-specific CDR3s (more than 90 alpha, several hundred beta) and CMV-specific CDR3s (approximately 13 alpha, around 230 beta). Random subsampling to size-matched repertoires demonstrated that the decreased diversity in patients did not result from their lower sequence numbers. The public sequencing data were trimmed at Q25 with fastp and processed into clonotypes with MiXCR by TCRdb, which kept only in-frame beta chains. CDR3 protein sequences are deduplicated, and each keeps its most common genes and DNA. The V and J calls reflect TCRdb's pipeline rather than the authors' work. Within this sample are about 5,500 distinct CDR3 sequences, with roughly 8.5% of them counted one time only. The ten largest clones represent around 24% of the sample.

After antiretroviral therapy began, follow-up blood was collected from HIV-infected patients roughly three months, about 14 weeks, later. Whole blood was used without cell fractionation, so all unsorted peripheral T cells were reflected in the repertoire. An approximately 2.6 ml sample of peripheral blood was drawn into Tempus tubes for RNA extraction. Patients were deemed ineligible for enrollment if they had febrile or AIDS-related illness, tumors, hepatitis B or C coinfection, immunomodulatory therapy, recent vaccination or treatment interruptions. Residual genomic DNA was removed with the TURBO-DNase kit and globin mRNA was depleted with GLOBINclear. The full study reports these points: Size-matched repertoire data did not replicate the apparent post-therapy recovery of the Gini index in HIV-infected patients. HIV-infected repertoires showed significantly elevated mean Gini indices relative to controls, which possibly reflects oligoclonality. Healthy controls shared more CDR3s between individuals than HIV+ patients, by Jaccard index and by count of highly shared sequences. Alpha-chain CDR3s from MAIT cells appeared at high frequency in healthy controls but were severely depleted in HIV+ repertoires. The study cohorts differed slightly in age and sex profile, but those differences did not account for the observed differences in diversity. Eight alpha and eight beta V genes showed significantly different mean usage between HIV-infected patients and controls. Healthy control repertoires showed roughly threefold more distinct CDR3s and higher Shannon diversity than untreated HIV+ repertoires. The study did not determine donor HLA types. A major limit on how widely the findings apply, in the view of the authors, was that only sixteen HIV-infected individuals were processed. During therapy, HIV-associated CDR3s significantly decreased in frequency, while CMV-associated CDR3s did not change significantly, though most became more frequent. Rare events from HIV-infected data received too much weight under size-matching, and comparisons were complicated by unequal numbers of distinct sequences between patients and controls. Alpha-beta chain pairing was not determined in the samples. Using whole blood restricted sequencing depth and prevented separating the dynamics of distinct T-cell subpopulations. Only 2 to 4 months of therapy was reflected in the treated samples, a period arguably too short to observe immune reconstitution given low adult thymic output.

From its cysteine to its phenylalanine, the CDR3 spans 14 amino acids. The kept DNA is CDR3 alone, 42 bases in frame from the first base. The germline V gene (reference sequence) specifies DFQATT as CDR1 and SNEGSKA as CDR2. Trimming leaves V shorter by 6 bases and J shorter by 3 bases, with the junction holding 4 bases beyond the gene matches. This clonotype is deemed medium-sized (0.01 to 0.1%). The clone's antigen remains unknown. Qualities for individual bases were not recorded, and no much larger clone is one base off. This chain is built from TRBV20-1 and TRBJ1-6; 8 central nucleotides agree with TRBD1. Sample: blood, taken during antiretroviral therapy. This TCR was sampled from an adult with HIV infection. CDR3 loop: CSAGDRNYNSPLHF. In nucleotide form, the sequence is TGCAGTGCCGGGGACAGGAACTATAATTCACCCCTCCACTTT.